The present T cell receptor (beta chain) was sequenced within a study of blood T cell repertoires in COVID-19. Per the authors' pipeline: How many nucleated cells were present was estimated from reference gene primer amplification. Clones were read by immunoSEQ multiplex PCR, and TCRdb kept only the in-frame ones, dropping some. V, J and clone size are taken as reported in that table, and D and trimming were inferred from the DNA itself. Of some 200,000 clones listed, around 87% are singletons. There are 15 residues in the CDR3. Germline CDR1 reads SGHAT; CDR2 reads FQNNGV. Trimming cost V 6 bases and J 5 bases; bases outside gene matches: 10.

The V gene is TRBV11-2, the J gene TRBJ1-2; 9 nucleotides match TRBD1. This TCR was sampled from a woman in her seventies with COVID-19, enrolled during active disease. Material for sequencing was peripheral blood. The CDR3 DNA reads TGTGCCAGCAGTCGGAATTCGGGACAGGGTTATGGCTACACCTTC. Translating gives CASSRNSGQGYGYTF. The entire variable domain, with the rest obtained from reference TRBV11-2 and TRBJ1-2, is as follows: EAGVAQSPRYKIIEKRQSVAFWCNPISGHATLYWYQQILGQGPKLLIQFQNNGVVDDSQLPKDRFSAERLKGVDSTLKIQPAKLEDSAVYLCASSRNSGQGYGYTFGSGTRLTVV.